The present T cell receptor (beta chain) was sequenced within a study of beta chain features in type 1 diabetes. Study-wide findings and caveats: Shorter TCRB CDR3s, moderately but significantly so, were found in Type 1 diabetes patients in all four CD4+ subsets. A potential PCR bias toward shorter templates would be equal in patient and control samples.

As every portion of the isolated RNA was reverse transcribed, the sequencing read expressed TCRB transcripts. Data came from immunoSEQ multiplex PCR; TCRdb stores just in-frame clones and leaves some out. The table lists under 200,000 clones, around 8.4% of them singletons. CDR1 is SGHVS and CDR2 is FNYEAQ in the germline V gene. V shed 5 bases and J shed 4 bases, with 11 bases lying between them. The CDR3 consists of 13 residues. In the case of this clone: What it recognizes is unknown. A much bigger clone sits one base away, suggesting this may be a read error.

The chain combines TRBV7-6 with TRBJ1-2, with D tentatively TRBD1 (6 bases). The clonotype was recovered from a young woman with type 1 diabetes. Sample: central memory CD4+ T cells from blood. The DNA of the CDR3 is TGTGCCAGCAGCCCCGGACAGCGCTATGGCTACACCTTC. Its protein is CASSPGQRYGYTF.